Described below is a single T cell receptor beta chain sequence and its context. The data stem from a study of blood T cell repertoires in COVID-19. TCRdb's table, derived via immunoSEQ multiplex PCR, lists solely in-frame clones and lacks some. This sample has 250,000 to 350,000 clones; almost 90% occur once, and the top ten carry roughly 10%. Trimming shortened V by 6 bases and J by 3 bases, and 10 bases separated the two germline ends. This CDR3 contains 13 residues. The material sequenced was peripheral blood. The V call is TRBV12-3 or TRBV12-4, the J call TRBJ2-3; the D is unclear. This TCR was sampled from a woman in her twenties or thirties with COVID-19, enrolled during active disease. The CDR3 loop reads CASRNLGTDTQYF. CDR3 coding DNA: TGTGCCAGCAGAAACCTCGGGACAGATACGCAGTATTTT.